This TCR beta chain was identified during a study of T and B cells in COVID-19 patients (TCRdb year 2020). The study in broad terms: Using TRB and IGH repertoire sequencing of peripheral blood, the study characterized adaptive immunity in COVID-19 patients who had active infection or had recovered. Up to roughly 10 follow-up blood samples were collected per patient, with some samples spanning different disease stages in the same individual. Median age was around 30 years in the recovered cohort versus under 70 years in the active-infection cohort. The repository of TCR and BCR sequences included some 70 time points from 37 patients, and more than 7 million TCR sequences were analysed. A recovered cohort was made up of 15 to 19 patients contributing 20 to 25 samples, mostly after mild to moderate COVID-19 managed as outpatients. Two patients were in both the active and recovered cohorts because samples existed from active disease and from after recovery. An age-matched reference group of fewer than 45 healthy donors negative for COVID-19 antibodies was used as the comparison for repertoire analyses. Of the roughly 19 patients in the active-infection cohort, approximately 12 were critically ill and needed mechanical ventilation or ECMO. In the active-infection cohort, about 90% of the 20 patients had comorbidities linked to unfavorable COVID-19 outcome.

V lost 0 bases and J lost 5 bases; the stretch between them is 14 bases long. CDR1 MNHEY and CDR2 SVGAGI were looked up in the germline V gene. From the cysteine through the phenylalanine, the CDR3 covers 15 amino acids. This entry keeps only the CDR3 DNA: 45 bases, framed from base 1. Summary of the overall study and its limitations: In patients with COVID-19, the usage of TRBV/TRBJ genes was reported to be strongly skewed. During active COVID-19 the TRB repertoires were highly clonal, but at recovery diversity and richness rose above the levels seen in healthy donors. A total of 2,000 to 2,500 exclusive TCR clusters, including over 25 low-pGen clusters, were found in the recovered cohort. The size of the cohort was considered insufficient for assessing HLA contributions to COVID-19 susceptibility or severity. Blood samples obtained from mildly ill patients during symptoms, as well as early samples obtained from severe cases, were available only in scarce numbers. Specific T cell subsets (CD4+/Treg/CD8+) and sorted SARS-CoV-2-responsive or tetramer+ T cells had not yet been sequenced, and the corresponding sequencing experiments were ongoing. It was stated that prospective validation of the reported TCR clusters was required before the clusters could be put to clinical use.

Instrument on record: Illumina MiSeq. Multiplex PCR with BIOMED2 TRB-A/B primer pools was used to amplify the TRB rearrangements. Illumina-compatible adapters and 7-nucleotide sample barcodes were attached to the amplicons through two consecutive PCRs. Phusion HS II polymerase was used for all library PCRs. Amplicons were gel-purified with the NucleoSpin Gel and PCR Clean-up kit, quantified on Qubit, and pooled at approximately 4 nM. Amplicon pool quality was checked on an Agilent 2100 Bioanalyzer before Illumina next-generation sequencing. As for how the authors treated the data: TRB rearrangements were annotated with MiXCR 3.0.8 using the default MiXCR reference library. Sequences with fewer than 2 reads and non-productive reads were filtered out, and every unique CDR3 nucleotide sequence was treated as a single clone. Clonality, diversity, richness and V-J gene usage were computed in R 3.5.1. GLIPH2 was used to cluster TCRs by CDR3 similarity, and OLGA was used to calculate generation probabilities. Only GLIPH2 clusters with at least four unique TCR clonotypes present in at least three individuals were retained. TCRdb reprocessed the public reads (quality trimming at Q25 with fastp, clone calling with MiXCR) and kept in-frame beta chains. Duplicate CDR3 protein sequences are folded into a single record with the most common DNA and genes. The V and J calls, along with clone size, are taken from TCRdb and not from the paper's own processing. This sample lists approximately 15,000 distinct CDR3 sequences; about 31% were detected once. The top ten clonotypes cover about 1.2% of the sample.

Genomic DNA extracted from blood was used in amounts of roughly 240-500 ng for amplification of TRB repertoires. Judged by its sample share, this clonotype qualifies as medium-sized (0.01 to 0.1%). Its antigen target is currently unknown. No much larger clonotype is one base removed from it; base qualities were not supplied. The chain was built from TRBV6-5 and TRBJ2-7; possibly the D gene is TRBD2, per 5 matching bases. The clonotype comes from a human donor who had recovered from COVID-19. Specimen: blood. The CDR3 protein: CASSYSSGRRNEQYF. In nucleotide form, the sequence is TGTGCCAGCAGTTACTCCTCGGGAAGACGCAACGAGCAGTACTTC.